What follows is one TCR beta chain and its context. V lost 4 bases, J lost 0 bases, and 25 bases lay in between. From germline, CDR1 is KGHSH and CDR2 LQKENI. The CDR3 extends over 20 amino acids. The data were obtained in a study of blood T cell repertoires in COVID-19. Turning to the study itself: Samples taken during acute and convalescent COVID-19 were collected in the United States, Italy and Spain. In each case, the material was cDNA or gDNA derived from T cells, B-cell-depleted T cells, or PBMCs.

Methods used by the authors: Nucleated cell counts were estimated from reference gene primer amplification. Using immunoSEQ multiplex PCR, the repertoire was profiled, and TCRdb retains in-frame clones only, with some absent. V, J and clone size reflect that table, while D and trimming were determined from the DNA. The data show about 220,000 clones, roughly 84% seen once. The sequenced sample consisted of peripheral blood. The genes are TRBV18 and TRBJ1-3; D may be TRBD1 (5 bases). The receptor's source is a woman older than 75 with acute or convalescent COVID-19. The CDR3 DNA reads TGTGCCAGCTCACTTATCCCCGTGTCACAGGCGTCTGGCTCTGGAAACACCATATATTTT. As protein: CASSLIPVSQASGSGNTIYF.